The present TCR beta chain was sequenced within a study of cytomegalovirus exposure and HLA in healthy donors. V trimming: 6 bases; J trimming: 2 bases; junction bases outside the gene matches: 1. Germline V gene data show CDR1 as ENHRY and CDR2 as SYGVKD. This CDR3 comprises 12 residues. Comments on this clone: As yet, its antigen is unknown.

Researchers ran the PCR with 60 Vbeta and 13 Jbeta primers. TCRdb's table, derived via immunoSEQ multiplex PCR, lists solely in-frame clones and lacks some. The repertoire consists of some 150,000 clones, with around 76% occurring once and the leading ten covering about 1.3%. Broader study findings: What a later analysis reportedly showed was that an Asian-associated ancestry cluster had fewer N-insertions than the approximately 670-donor mean. Researchers counted over 150 TCR beta chains as cytomegalovirus-associated.

Donors were ostensibly healthy at sampling, although undocumented immune exposures were probable. This sequence joins TRBV10-3 and TRBJ2-7, with 7 bases fitting TRBD1. Sample: PBMCs. This TCR was sampled from a man between 60 and 75 years old in good health and CMV-seronegative. The CDR3 DNA reads TGTGCCATCAGCGGACAGGCCTACGAGCAGTACTTC. Protein product: CAISGQAYEQYF.